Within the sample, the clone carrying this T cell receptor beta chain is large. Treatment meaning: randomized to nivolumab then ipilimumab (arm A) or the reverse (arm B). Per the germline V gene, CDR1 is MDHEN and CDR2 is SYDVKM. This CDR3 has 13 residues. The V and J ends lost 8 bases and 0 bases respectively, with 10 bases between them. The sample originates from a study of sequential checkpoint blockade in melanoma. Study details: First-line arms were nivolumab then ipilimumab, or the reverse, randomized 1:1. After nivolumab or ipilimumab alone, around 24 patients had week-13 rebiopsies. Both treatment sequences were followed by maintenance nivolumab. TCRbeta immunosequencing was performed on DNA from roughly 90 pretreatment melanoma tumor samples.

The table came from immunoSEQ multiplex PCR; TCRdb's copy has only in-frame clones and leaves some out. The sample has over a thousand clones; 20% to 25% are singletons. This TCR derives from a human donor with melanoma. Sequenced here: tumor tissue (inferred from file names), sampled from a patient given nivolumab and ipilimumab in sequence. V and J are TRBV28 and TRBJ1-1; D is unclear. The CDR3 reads CASLGTMNTEAFF. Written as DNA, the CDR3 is TGTGCCAGCTTGGGTACAATGAACACTGAAGCTTTCTTT.